Reported below is one T cell receptor (beta chain). It has no known antigen specificity. No qualities accompany the bases; no much larger clone lies one base away. The sample is drawn from a study of blood T cell repertoires in COVID-19 (dated by TCRdb to about 2020). As for the study more broadly: Samples from collaborators originated in the United States, Italy and Spain and spanned both the acute and convalescent phases of COVID-19. The sample metadata nearly always contained a de-identified subject ID, COVID-19 status, age in years and sex. The dataset comprised deeply sampled blood TCRbeta repertoires from subjects exposed to, actively infected with, or recovered from COVID-19. The prospective study material was composed of cDNA or gDNA derived from T cells, B-cell-depleted T cells, or PBMCs. The repertoires were released in a freely available public database meant as a resource for research on the immune response to SARS-CoV-2. HLA class I and class II types, where available, came from metadata supplied by the sample provider rather than from assay-based typing. The samples were drawn from the first 160 participants of the ongoing ImmuneRACE study and from about 1,200 subjects provided by 6 global collaborators. Study-wide findings and limitations: The quantity of clinical and demographic metadata differed by source and by participant and was supplied without curation.

The CDR3 runs 13 residues from the cysteine to the phenylalanine. Only the CDR3 portion is preserved as DNA: 39 bases, with reading frame beginning at the first base. CDR1 SGHTA and CDR2 FQGTGA were looked up in the germline V gene. V lost 0 bases and J lost 8 bases; the stretch between them is 8 bases long. Samples from volunteer blood donors who had recovered from COVID-19 were contributed by a second Seattle source. Each collaborating institution followed its own protocols to collect whole blood in K2EDTA tubes. Collaborator samples were shipped for TCRbeta analysis as frozen whole blood, isolated PBMCs, or DNA extracted from either sample type. TCRbeta CDR3 regions were amplified from genomic DNA by means of the immunoSEQ Assay, a bias-controlled multiplex PCR. The original pipeline was this. The number of nucleated cells in each sample was estimated by amplification of reference gene primers within the assay. To quantify the absolute abundance of each unique TCRbeta CDR3 rearrangement, sequence reads were collapsed and filtered. For each sample, productive Simpson clonality was calculated as the square root of Simpson's diversity index across productive rearrangements. Held by TCRdb, this immuneACCESS table contains in-frame sequences only and omits some clones. Under half of the omission traces to an unresolved V gene where checked; the cause of the rest is unknown. V and J calls and clone size are as listed in that table; D and trimming were resolved from the DNA. This sample comprises approximately 240,000 clones, nearly 90% of them detected only once. The ten largest clones capture more than 10% of the sample.

Rearrangement joined TRBV7-3 to TRBJ2-1, with no reliable assignment of the D segment. This receptor was obtained from a woman under 30 who had recovered from COVID-19. The sequencing sample was made of peripheral blood. The CDR3 protein sequence reads: CASSLTQNDEQFF. The DNA sequence is given as TGTGCCAGCAGCTTAACCCAGAACGATGAGCAGTTCTTC.